The entry below describes one TCR beta chain. The data originate from a study of post-analysis software for immune sequencing data. The library was made from cDNA and included unique molecular identifiers. T cells, roughly 1 to 10 million of them, yielded roughly 0.5 million cDNA molecules. TCRdb ran MiXCR on the PCR reads and lists one entry per CDR3 protein. This sample yields approximately 400,000 distinct CDR3 sequences, of which less than 35% are seen a single time; 13% belongs to the top ten. Sequences were obtained from blood. The source of this sequence is a girl aged 10-17 years with multiple sclerosis.

The CDR3 region is CASSSQGSKNIQYF. CDR3 in DNA: TGTGCCAGCAGTTCACAGGGCTCCAAAAACATTCAGTACTTC. The rearrangement joins TRBV5-6 to TRBJ2-4; D perhaps matches TRBD1 (6 bases). This CDR3 comprises 14 residues. The germline V gene has CDR1 SGHDT and CDR2 YYEEEE. V lost 5 bases, J lost 2 bases, and 11 bases lay in between.